This TCR beta chain was sequenced for a study of blood T cell repertoires in COVID-19. Background on the study: The United States, Italy and Spain were the sources of the acute and convalescent COVID-19 samples. T cells, B-cell-depleted T cells, or PBMCs supplied cDNA or gDNA.

TCRdb's copy holds only in-frame clones and misses some; the assay was immunoSEQ multiplex PCR. This table has some 300,000 clones, approximately 86% appearing once. The sample holds a few counts of this clone. Trimming cost V 0 bases and J 7 bases, with 15 bases left between them. CDR3 length: 14 residues. CDR1 is GTSNPN, CDR2 SVGIG, per germline (reference sequence). Sequencing was performed on peripheral blood. The rearrangement links TRBV30 to TRBJ1-2, with D uncertain. This sequence originates from a woman between 65 and 79 years old with COVID-19, enrolled during active disease. The DNA for the CDR3 is TGTGCCTGGAGTGTAAAGGGTGTAGGGAGTGGCTACACCTTC. Translation: CAWSVKGVGSGYTF.